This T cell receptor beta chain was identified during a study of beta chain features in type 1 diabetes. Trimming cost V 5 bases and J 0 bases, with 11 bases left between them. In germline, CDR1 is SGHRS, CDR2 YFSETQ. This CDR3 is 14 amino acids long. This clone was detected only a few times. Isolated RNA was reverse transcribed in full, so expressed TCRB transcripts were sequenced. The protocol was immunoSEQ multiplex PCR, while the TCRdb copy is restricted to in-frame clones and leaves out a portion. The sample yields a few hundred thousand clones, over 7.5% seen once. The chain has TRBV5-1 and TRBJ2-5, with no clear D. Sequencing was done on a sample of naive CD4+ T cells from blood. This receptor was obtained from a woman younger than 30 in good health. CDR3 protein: CASRIWANQETQYF. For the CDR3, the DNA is TGCGCCAGCAGAATCTGGGCAAACCAAGAGACCCAGTACTTC.